Included here is one T cell receptor (beta chain) sequence, with context. Its cognate antigen is unknown. The CDR3 runs 17 residues. V was trimmed by 2 bases and J by 1 base, leaving 17 bases between them. The germline V gene encodes CDR1 SGHTA and CDR2 FQGNSA. This record belongs to a study of OX40 agonist ivuxolimab in advanced cancers. Overall study: Under the entry rules, prior anti-PD-1, anti-PD-L1 or anti-CTLA-4 therapy was allowed, and roughly 41% had some. Overall study results and limits: Both blood CD4+ and CD8+ T cells showed clonal growth by week 6 at 0.1 to 3.0 mg/kg. More expanded clones were found, on average, in CD8+ than in CD4+ T cells.

Profiled with immunoSEQ multiplex PCR; TCRdb holds only in-frame clones, not every one. The top ten hold under 8% of the sample, which has tens of thousands of clones, about 93% seen once. This clonotype originated in an adult with an advanced solid tumor such as melanoma, head and neck, liver or kidney cancer. V gene TRBV7-2 combines with J gene TRBJ1-1; D not certain. The material was CD4+ or CD8+ T cells sorted from blood, obtained in a trial of the OX40 agonist ivuxolimab. The CDR3 sequence is CASSLRFSADRNTEAFF. CDR3 nucleotides: TGTGCCAGCAGCTTACGGTTTAGTGCAGATAGGAACACTGAAGCTTTCTTT. The variable domain in full, completed from reference TRBV7-2 and TRBJ1-1, reads GAGVSQSPSNKVTEKGKDVELRCDPISGHTALYWYRQSLGQGLEFLIYFQGNSAPDKSGLPSDRFSAERTGGSVSTLTIQRTQQEDSAVYLCASSLRFSADRNTEAFFGQGTRLTVV.